This entry lists 9 T cell receptor beta chains sequenced from one sample in a study of T-cell reconstitution after alpha-beta-depleted transplantation in children. Construction of the TCRbeta library involved unique molecular identifiers. TCRdb re-analysed the PCR reads in MiXCR, keeping a single row per CDR3 protein. Of about 48,000 distinct CDR3 sequences listed, 5.8% are singletons. Sequencing was performed on PBMCs, mostly from graft donor cells, taken 60 days after TCRalphabeta/CD19-depleted stem cell transplant. Receptors originate from a female patient aged 2 to 10 who had a stem cell transplant for aplastic anemia, so the T cells may come from the graft donor.

The chain carries TRBV24-1 and TRBJ2-2, with D perhaps matching TRBD1 (7 bases). The CDR3 contains 14 residues. From germline, CDR1 is KGHDR and CDR2 SFDVKD. V was shortened by 8 bases and J by 4 bases, with 13 bases between the two germline ends. The CDR3 DNA reads TGTGCCACCACTAAGCAGGGGGGCACCGGGGAGCTGTTTTTT. Residues: CATTKQGGTGELFF.

The rearrangement links TRBV10-2 to TRBJ2-5, with a possible D match to TRBD1 (6 bases). V was clipped by 7 bases and J by 4 bases, with 16 bases between them. Germline lookup yields CDR1 WSHSY and CDR2 SAAADI. CDR3 length: 14 amino acids. Written as DNA, the CDR3 is TGCGCCAGCATGGGTGGGGGCAAGGCAGAGACCCAGTACTTC. Its translation is CASMGGGKAETQYF.

There are a few counts of this clonotype. This chain joins TRBV2 and TRBJ1-1; no clear D. Germline values: CDR1 SNHLY, CDR2 FYNNEI. V lost 6 bases and J lost 0, with 11 bases in between. The CDR3 is made up of 14 amino acids. The CDR3 reads CASSSSRLNTEAFF. The CDR3 nucleotides read TGTGCCAGCAGCTCTTCCCGACTGAACACTGAAGCTTTCTTT.

This clonotype was detected ten times or more. The chain is built from TRBV9 and TRBJ2-2; 7 bases fit TRBD2. V shed 0 bases and J 2 bases; nucleotides not matched to a gene: 10. The CDR3 has 18 amino acids. The germline V gene has CDR1 SGDLS and CDR2 YYNGEE. CDR3 DNA: TGTGCCAGCAGCGTAGAAACTAGCGCCTCCATTAACACCGGGGAGCTGTTTTTT. Its translation: CASSVETSASINTGELFF.

This clonotype occurred a few times. The chain carries TRBV18 and TRBJ2-2; D remains ambiguous. V was clipped by 2 bases and J by 1 base, with 5 bases between them. The V gene's germline CDR1 is KGHSH and CDR2 LQKENI. This CDR3 region has 14 residues. CDR3 DNA: TGTGCCAGCTCACCATCGGAGAACACCGGGGAGCTGTTTTTT. Amino acids: CASSPSENTGELFF. Full variable domain (rest looked up from reference TRBV18 and TRBJ2-2): NAGVMQNPRHLVRRRGQEARLRCSPMKGHSHVYWYRQLPEEGLKFMVYLQKENIIDESGMPKERFSAEFPKEGPSILRIQQVVRGDSAAYFCASSPSENTGELFFGEGSRLTVL.

The chain recombines TRBV5-1 with TRBJ1-1; no reliable D call. There are 15 residues in the CDR3. V lost 1 base, J lost 0 bases, and 10 bases lay in between. Germline V gene lookup returns CDR1 SGHRS and CDR2 YFSETQ. For the CDR3, the DNA is TGCGCCAGCAGCTTGCATTTGGGGATGAACACTGAAGCTTTCTTT. Translating gives CASSLHLGMNTEAFF.

In its sample, this clonotype ranks as medium-sized. The V gene is TRBV29-1, the J gene TRBJ2-1; D is unclear. V shed 7 bases and J shed 0 bases, with 7 bases lying between them. This CDR3 comprises 12 residues. CDR1 and CDR2 (germline): SQVTM, ANQGSEA. DNA of the CDR3: TGCAGCGGCAGGAGCTCCTACAATGAGCAGTTCTTC. As protein: CSGRSSYNEQFF.

This clonotype has a count of ten or more. V usage is TRBV20-1 and J usage is TRBJ1-2; no clear D. Germline CDR1 is DFQATT and CDR2 is SNEGSKA (reference sequence). V was shortened by 6 bases and J by 3 bases, with 14 bases between the two germline ends. CDR3 length: 13 amino acids. CDR3 loop: CSAYRGTDYGYTF. In DNA form, the CDR3 reads TGCAGTGCGTACCGGGGAACGGACTATGGCTACACCTTC.

This chain uses TRBV9 with TRBJ1-3; D might be TRBD1 (5 bases). The length of the CDR3 is 16 residues. The V gene's germline CDR1 is SGDLS and CDR2 YYNGEE. Trimming shortened V by 2 bases and J by 2 bases, and 14 bases separated the two germline ends. In DNA, the CDR3 is TGTGCCAGCAGCGTTTTTCTTAGGGGTACTGGAAACACCATATATTTT. Its translation is CASSVFLRGTGNTIYF. Together with reference TRBV9 and TRBJ1-3, the CDR3 gives the full variable domain: DSGVTQTPKHLITATGQRVTLRCSPRSGDLSVYWYQQSLDQGLQFLIQYYNGEERAKGNILERFSAQQFPDLHSELNLSSLELGDSALYFCASSVFLRGTGNTIYFGEGSWLTVV.